The present TCR beta chain was sequenced within a study of cytomegalovirus exposure and HLA in healthy donors. General observations from the study: Subsequent analysis of the approximately 120 validation repertoires found a tendency for first-cohort TCR clusters to co-occur. Altogether, 160 or so TCR beta chains were recorded as cytomegalovirus-associated. A few chains linked to CMV were shown in vitro to be specific for CMV antigens.

As to this clone: Its antigen is not identified.

The data were produced by immunoSEQ multiplex PCR, yet TCRdb's version contains in-frame clones alone and is incomplete. This repertoire shows 200,000 to 300,000 clones, 85% to 90% found once; its top ten account for 2.6%. Germline-derived CDR1 and CDR2 are MNHEY and SMNVEV (reference sequence). CDR3 length: 13 residues. V shed 3 bases and J shed 2 bases, with 8 bases lying between them. Sequencing input: PBMCs. This chain joins TRBV27 and TRBJ2-7; D is undetermined. The receptor was isolated from a man in his late teens or twenties in good health and CMV-seronegative. The CDR3 loop is CASSFIPPYEQYF. In DNA form, the CDR3 reads TGTGCCAGCAGTTTTATCCCCCCCTACGAGCAGTACTTC.